The 31 T cell receptor beta chains below all came from one sample that was sequenced in a study of radiotherapy plus CTLA-4 blockade in lung cancer (dated by TCRdb to the late 2010s). Library construction relied on the immunoSEQ multiplex PCR assay. The immuneACCESS repertoire file appears here via TCRdb, limited to in-frame rearrangements. These files lack a portion of the clones; in checked studies, under half of the deficit traces to unresolved V genes, and the cause of the others is not known. The sample table records tens of thousands of clones; roughly four fifths of these occur just once. The ten top clones hold 2.9% of the sample. This sample comprised peripheral blood, obtained from a patient treated with radiotherapy plus ipilimumab. These receptors were collected from a human donor with non-small cell lung cancer who had a complete response to radiotherapy plus ipilimumab.

This clone was detected only once. This chain connects TRBV7-2 to TRBJ1-1; no clear D gene. The CDR3 contains 15 residues. V was trimmed by 5 bases and J by 1 base, leaving 14 bases between them. Per germline, CDR1 SGHTA and CDR2 FQGNSA. CDR3 protein: CASSVAPRPNTEAFF. CDR3 DNA sequence: TGTGCCAGCAGCGTCGCCCCTAGGCCGAACACTGAAGCTTTCTTT.

This clone was counted a single time. This chain uses TRBV10-2 with TRBJ2-1, with D perhaps TRBD1 (5 bases). Trimming shortened V by 6 bases and J by 4 bases, and 10 bases separated the two germline ends. Germline CDR1 WSHSY, CDR2 SAAADI. This CDR3 contains 13 residues. The CDR3 loop reads CASRADSYNEQFF. The CDR3 nucleotides are TGCGCCAGCAGGGCCGACAGTTACAATGAGCAGTTCTTC.

The gene calls are TRBV5-1 and TRBJ2-3; 9 nucleotides match TRBD2. Germline V gene data show CDR1 as SGHRS and CDR2 as YFSETQ. CDR3 length: 18 amino acids. The V gene end was trimmed by 1 base and the J gene end by 0 bases; junction bases not matched to a gene: 9. DNA of the CDR3: TGCGCCAGCAGCTTGCAACTCTTAGCGGGAGTGAGCACAGATACGCAGTATTTT. Encoded protein: CASSLQLLAGVSTDTQYF.

DNA of the CDR3: TGTGCCAGCAGCTTGAATCAGGGGGCGAAAACCTACGAGCAGTACTTC. This sequence encodes CASSLNQGAKTYEQYF. V usage is TRBV5-4 and J usage is TRBJ2-7; TRBD1 aligns across 8 bases. The V segment lost 1 base and the J segment 2 bases; nucleotides outside the gene matches: 8. The CDR3 is made up of 16 amino acids. Germline CDR1 is SGHNT and CDR2 is YYREEE (reference sequence).

This chain joins TRBV27 and TRBJ2-1; 9 bases are shared with TRBD2. Trimming at V came to 2 bases and at J to 5 bases, leaving 7 bases not matched to a gene. Looked up from germline, CDR1 is MNHEY and CDR2 is SMNVEV (reference sequence). This CDR3 has 16 residues. The CDR3 spells CASSLQGLAPHNEQFF. The CDR3 DNA follows: TGTGCCAGCAGTTTACAAGGACTAGCGCCACACAATGAGCAGTTCTTC.

The chain recombines TRBV7-6 with TRBJ2-7; 8 nucleotides line up with TRBD1. This CDR3 is built from 17 residues. V dropped 3 bases and J dropped 1; count of bases not matched to a gene: 11. CDR1 SGHVS and CDR2 FNYEAQ come from the germline V gene. In DNA, the CDR3 is TGTGCCAGCAGCTTGGATGGACAGGGTCGCCCATCCTACGAGCAGTACTTC. Amino acid sequence: CASSLDGQGRPSYEQYF.

This clone was recorded once. The V and J genes are TRBV6-1 and TRBJ2-7; possible D gene TRBD1, 6 bases. V lost 5 bases, J lost 2 bases, and 10 bases lay in between. The CDR3 spans 13 residues. Germline CDR1 MNHNS, CDR2 SASEGT. CDR3 in DNA: TGTGCCAGCAGTACGGGACACCCCTACGAGCAGTACTTC. Protein sequence: CASSTGHPYEQYF.

This chain connects TRBV30 to TRBJ1-4; 8 positions match TRBD1. CDR1 and CDR2 (germline): GTSNPN, SVGIG (reference sequence). V trimming: 2 bases; J trimming: 7 bases; junction bases outside the gene matches: 9. The CDR3 totals 15 residues. The CDR3 nucleotides read TGTGCCTGGAGTTCCATGACAGGGGTTCTTGAAAAACTGTTTTTT. It yields the protein CAWSSMTGVLEKLFF. The full variable domain, with the rest looked up from reference TRBV30 and TRBJ1-4, is SQTIHQWPATLVQPVGSPLSLECTVEGTSNPNLYWYRQAAGRGLQLLFYSVGIGQISSEVPQNLSASRPQDRQFILSSKKLLLSDSGFYLCAWSSMTGVLEKLFFGSGTQLSVL.

The genes are TRBV28 and TRBJ2-5, with D hard to call. The assigned J gene may be wrong: the sequence end matches TRBJ2-7 better. Germline V gene sequence: CDR1 MDHEN, CDR2 SYDVKM. The CDR3 runs to 14 residues. CDR3 sequence: CASSPAPSSYEQYF. In nucleotides, the CDR3 is TGTGCCAGCAGTCCCGCCCCAAGCTCCTACGAGCAGTACTTC.

This sequence joins TRBV25-1 and TRBJ1-1, with 8 bases identical to TRBD1. With V trimmed by 1 base and J by 4 bases, 5 bases remained unmatched. The length of the CDR3 is 15 residues. Germline V gene data show CDR1 as MGHDK and CDR2 as SYGVNS. CDR3 sequence (DNA): TGTGCCAGCAGTGAATCCAGGGGGCAAGCCACTGAAGCTTTCTTT. Amino acids: CASSESRGQATEAFF.

This clone has just one count. V gene TRBV18 combines with J gene TRBJ1-1, with TRBD1 identical over 7 bases. CDR1 and CDR2 from the germline V gene are KGHSH and LQKENI. The CDR3 extends over 14 amino acids. Trimming cost V 6 bases and J 1 base; bases outside gene matches: 5. The CDR3 nucleotides read TGTGCCAGCTCGAATGACAGGGCGAACACTGAAGCTTTCTTT. It codes for CASSNDRANTEAFF.

The chain couples TRBV28 to TRBJ1-2; D may be TRBD1 (5 bases). Per germline, CDR1 MDHEN and CDR2 SYDVKM. V lost 7 bases to trimming and J lost 7 bases, with 19 bases between them. CDR3 length equals 14 residues. The CDR3: CASTPSGGVPGYTF. The CDR3 bases are TGTGCCAGCACACCGTCGGGAGGGGTACCTGGCTACACCTTC.

The chain has TRBV9 and TRBJ2-4, with D possibly TRBD2 on 6 matching bases. Per germline, CDR1 SGDLS and CDR2 YYNGEE. This CDR3 comprises 17 residues. The V gene lost 7 bases and the J gene lost 2 bases, with 22 bases spanning the gap. The CDR3 spells CASGGGTEFLTKNIQYF. The DNA of the CDR3 is TGTGCCAGCGGGGGAGGAACCGAGTTTTTGACCAAAAACATTCAGTACTTC.

The V gene is TRBV6-1, the J gene TRBJ1-2; 8 bases line up with TRBD1. Germline CDR1 is MNHNS and CDR2 is SASEGT. This CDR3 has 12 residues. Trimming at V came to 5 bases and at J to 4 bases, leaving 0 bases not matched to a gene. The CDR3 bases are TGTGCCAGCAGTACAGGGGGCTATGGCTACACCTTC. This gives the protein CASSTGGYGYTF.

The chain links TRBV12-2 to TRBJ2-5; the table calls TRBD2, which could not be checked here. The J call is uncertain, as TRBJ2-7 better fits the DNA end. TRBV12-2 is a documented pseudogene. This CDR3 is 15 amino acids long. In DNA form, the CDR3 reads TGTGCAAGTCGCCCGACTAGCGGGAGGGCCCACGAGCAGTACTTC. It encodes CASRPTSGRAHEQYF.

V is TRBV11-2 and J is TRBJ2-1; 7 bases fit TRBD2. The V gene's germline CDR1 is SGHAT and CDR2 FQNNGV. The CDR3 length is 16 residues. Trimming removed 0 bases from V and 1 base from J; junction bases left unmatched: 3. CDR3 nucleotide sequence: TGTGCCAGCAGCTTAGAGACTAGCTGGTCCTACAATGAGCAGTTCTTC. Residues: CASSLETSWSYNEQFF.

This clone showed up just a few times. The chain has TRBV6-6 and TRBJ2-3; no clear D gene. Germline CDR1 reads MNHNY; CDR2 reads SVGAGI (reference sequence). V shed 6 bases and J shed 4 bases, with 5 bases lying between them. The CDR3 is 11 amino acids. The chain's CDR3 is CASRLADTQYF. CDR3 sequence (DNA): TGTGCCAGCAGACTCGCAGATACGCAGTATTTT.

V and J are TRBV6-4 and TRBJ1-5; no clear D gene. Deletions cut 0 bases from V and 5 bases from J, with 23 bases between. CDR1 is MRHNA and CDR2 is SNTAGT in the germline V gene. CDR3 length: 19 residues. The CDR3 region is CASSDSISVSPRQDQPQHF. DNA for the CDR3: TGTGCCAGCAGTGACTCGATATCTGTGTCCCCGCGCCAAGATCAGCCCCAGCATTTT.

This clone has just a few counts. This CDR3 is also generated by other DNA sequences in the sample. The chain joins TRBV5-1 to TRBJ2-2; 9 nucleotides align to TRBD1. Unmatched junction bases numbered 1, after V lost 0 bases and J lost 1 base. Per germline, CDR1 SGHRS and CDR2 YFSETQ. The CDR3 covers 16 residues. The DNA for the CDR3 is TGCGCCAGCAGCTTGGAGGGACAGGGGAACACCGGGGAGCTGTTTTTT. It translates to CASSLEGQGNTGELFF.

The chain carries TRBV29-1 and TRBJ2-1; 7 positions match TRBD2. Germline V gene lookup returns CDR1 SQVTM and CDR2 ANQGSEA. J gave up 7 bases and V 4 bases, and 10 bases lay outside the gene matches. CDR3 size: 14 residues. CDR3 sequence (DNA): TGCAGCGTTGGACGACTAGCAGGAGCAAATGAGCAGTTCTTC. Translation: CSVGRLAGANEQFF.

The CDR3 nucleotides are TGTGCCAGCAGCTTTCGGACAGGGGGGGAGCAGTACTTC. Translation gives CASSFRTGGEQYF. The chain is built from TRBV2 and TRBJ2-7; 10 bases match TRBD1. The CDR3 runs 13 residues. Germline CDR1 is SNHLY and CDR2 is FYNNEI. V shed 6 bases and J 7 bases; nucleotides not matched to a gene: 6.

The chain has TRBV30 and TRBJ1-4; 10 bases are shared with TRBD1. With V trimmed by 0 bases and J by 7 bases, 14 bases remained unmatched. The CDR3 is 18 residues long. The germline V gene encodes CDR1 GTSNPN and CDR2 SVGIG (reference sequence). CDR3 loop: CAWSVLGTGVRGGEKLFF. The CDR3 DNA reads as TGTGCCTGGAGTGTACTAGGGACAGGGGTTCGGGGGGGTGAAAAACTGTTTTTT.

This clone was found a few times. The chain joins TRBV6-6 to TRBJ2-3; weak D call: TRBD2 (5 bases). With 6 bases removed from V and 6 bases from J, the gap between germline ends came to 19 bases. The CDR3 runs to 15 residues. Germline CDR1 MNHNY, CDR2 SVGAGI (reference sequence). The CDR3 loop reads CASSRTGILSDTQYF. CDR3 DNA: TGTGCCAGCAGCCGGACGGGGATCCTGTCGGATACGCAGTATTTT.

This sequence joins TRBV28 and TRBJ1-2; 7 bases are a match to TRBD1. V shed 4 bases and J 8 bases; nucleotides not matched to a gene: 4. Germline V CDR1 and CDR2: MDHEN, SYDVKM. The CDR3 is made up of 12 amino acids. CDR3 nucleotide sequence: TGTGCCAGCAGTTCGACAGGGCGAGGCTACACCTTC. This translates into CASSSTGRGYTF.

The V gene is TRBV7-2, the J gene TRBJ2-5, with TRBD1 as a possible D gene (6 bases). Looked up from germline, CDR1 is SGHTA and CDR2 is FQGNSA. The CDR3 consists of 17 residues. Trimming took 4 bases from V and 0 from J, leaving 18 bases between them. The CDR3 DNA reads TGTGCCAGCAGCTCATTCAGGGGCTTTAGTAACCAAGAGACCCAGTACTTC. Its protein product is CASSSFRGFSNQETQYF.

The chain employs TRBV19 and TRBJ2-5; perhaps TRBD2 as D (5 bases). Germline V CDR1 and CDR2: LNHDA, SQIVND (reference sequence). The CDR3 is made up of 13 amino acids. V was shortened by 10 bases and J by 5 bases, with 17 bases between the two germline ends. The CDR3 region is CATQDGPGETQYF. CDR3 DNA sequence: TGTGCCACCCAGGACGGTCCGGGGGAGACCCAGTACTTC. Based on the CDR3 plus reference TRBV19 and TRBJ2-5, the full variable domain is DGGITQSPKYLFRKEGQNVTLSCEQNLNHDAMYWYRQDPGQGLRLIYYSQIVNDFQKGDIAEGYSVSREKKESFPLTVTSAQKNPTAFYLCATQDGPGETQYFGPGTRLLVL.

V and J are TRBV7-8 and TRBJ1-5; TRBD1 matches 9 bases. The ends lost 5 bases at V and 3 bases at J; junction bases unmatched: 5. The CDR3 covers 15 residues. Germline V gene lookup returns CDR1 SGHVS and CDR2 FQNEAQ. CDR3 DNA: TGTGCCAGCAGCCTCGACAGGGGGGTCAATCAGCCCCAGCATTTT. It translates to CASSLDRGVNQPQHF.

This clone was counted once. V and J are TRBV5-1 and TRBJ2-5; TRBD1 matches at 7 bases. Germline V lookup: CDR1 SGHRS, CDR2 YFSETQ. V trimming: 5 bases; J trimming: 3 bases; junction bases outside the gene matches: 10. The length of the CDR3 is 15 residues. The CDR3 reads CASRIGGLFKETQYF. CDR3 nucleotides: TGCGCCAGCAGGATAGGGGGCCTTTTTAAAGAGACCCAGTACTTC.

This clone was picked up a small number of times. This chain connects TRBV27 to TRBJ1-2; possibly TRBD1 for D (5 bases). V dropped 1 base and J dropped 4 bases, with 16 bases sitting between them. CDR3 length equals 16 residues. Germline V CDR1 and CDR2: MNHEY, SMNVEV (reference sequence). CDR3 in amino acids: CASSLYGGGKTYGYTF. The DNA of the CDR3 is TGTGCCAGCAGTTTATATGGGGGGGGAAAGACCTATGGCTACACCTTC.

The rearrangement uses TRBV5-1 and TRBJ2-3; 8 bases agree with TRBD2. Germline assignment: CDR1 SGHRS and CDR2 YFSETQ. The CDR3 totals 16 residues. V gave up 4 bases and J gave up 9 bases; unmatched junction bases: 16. CDR3 bases: TGCGCCAGCAGCGAAGCGGTTGGGCTAGCGGGCGGGACGCAGTATTTT. Translating it yields CASSEAVGLAGGTQYF. The complete variable domain, with remaining parts taken from reference TRBV5-1 and TRBJ2-3, reads KAGVTQTPRYLIKTRGQQVTLSCSPISGHRSVSWYQQTPGQGLQFLFEYFSETQRNKGNFPGRFSGRQFSNSRSEMNVSTLELGDSALYLCASSEAVGLAGGTQYFGPGTRLTVL.

The chain links TRBV30 to TRBJ1-4, with D perhaps matching TRBD1 (5 bases). From germline, CDR1 is GTSNPN and CDR2 SVGIG (reference sequence). The V end was cut by 2 bases, the J end by 8 bases, with 15 bases between. The CDR3 loop spans 14 amino acids. This chain's CDR3 is CAWSFFGRAEKLFF. The CDR3 DNA reads TGTGCCTGGAGTTTTTTCGGCAGGGCAGAAAAACTGTTTTTT.